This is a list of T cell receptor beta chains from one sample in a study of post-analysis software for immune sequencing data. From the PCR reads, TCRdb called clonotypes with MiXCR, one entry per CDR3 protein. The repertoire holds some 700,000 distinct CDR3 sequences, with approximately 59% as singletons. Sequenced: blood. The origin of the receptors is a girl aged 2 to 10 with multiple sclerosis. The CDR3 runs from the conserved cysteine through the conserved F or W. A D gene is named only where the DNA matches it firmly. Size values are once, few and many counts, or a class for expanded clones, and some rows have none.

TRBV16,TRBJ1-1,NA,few,CASSRGVNTEAFF,TGTGCCAGCAGCAGGGGGGTGAACACTGAAGCTTTCTTT
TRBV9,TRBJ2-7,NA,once,CASSATQGTYEQYF,TGTGCCAGCAGCGCCACTCAGGGTACCTACGAGCAGTACTTC
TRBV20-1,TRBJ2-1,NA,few,CSARDGNEQFF,TGCAGTGCTAGAGATGGCAATGAGCAGTTCTTC
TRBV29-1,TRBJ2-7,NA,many,CSVYTDRLNYEQYF,TGCAGCGTCTATACTGACAGACTGAACTACGAGCAGTACTTC
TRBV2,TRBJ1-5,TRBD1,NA,CASSGWLAGQLSAQHF,TGTGCCAGCAGTGGGTGGTTGGCGGGACAGCTGTCGGCCCAGCATTTT
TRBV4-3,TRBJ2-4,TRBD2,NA,CASSQEGLAEKNIQYF,TGCGCCAGCAGCCAAGAGGGACTAGCGGAGAAAAACATTCAGTACTTC
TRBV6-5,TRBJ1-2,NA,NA,CASSYASPNYGYTF,TGTGCCAGCAGTTACGCCTCACCGAACTATGGCTACACCTTC
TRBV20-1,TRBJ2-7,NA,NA,CSARGTEPYEQYF,TGCAGTGCCCGGGGGACGGAGCCCTACGAGCAGTACTTC
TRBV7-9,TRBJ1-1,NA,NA,CASRRAGREAFF,TGTGCCAGCAGGCGAGCTGGCAGGGAAGCTTTCTTT
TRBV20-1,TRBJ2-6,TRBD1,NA,CSGEGQGAGANVLTF,TGCAGTGGAGAGGGACAGGGGGCTGGGGCCAACGTCCTGACTTTC
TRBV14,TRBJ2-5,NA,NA,CASSQEGSETQYF,TGTGCCAGCAGCCAAGAAGGGTCGGAGACCCAGTACTTC
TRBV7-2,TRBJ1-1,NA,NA,CASSERQWNTEAFF,TGTGCCAGCAGCGAGAGACAGTGGAACACTGAAGCTTTCTTT
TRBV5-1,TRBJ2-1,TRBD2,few,CASSSGTSSYNEQFF,TGTGCCAGCAGTAGCGGGACCAGCTCCTACAATGAGCAGTTCTTC
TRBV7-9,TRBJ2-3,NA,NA,CASTDGLSGSTDTQYF,TGTGCCAGCACCGACGGCCTTAGCGGCAGCACAGATACGCAGTATTTT
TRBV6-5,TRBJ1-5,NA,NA,CASSSEGGQPQHF,TGTGCCAGCAGTTCTGAGGGGGGACAGCCCCAGCATTTT
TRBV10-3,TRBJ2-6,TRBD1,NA,CAISGTGAISGANVLTF,TGTGCCATCAGTGGGACAGGGGCTATCTCTGGGGCCAACGTCCTGACTTTC
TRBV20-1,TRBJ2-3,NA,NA,CSASGRDYTDTQYF,TGCAGTGCTAGTGGGCGGGATTACACAGATACGCAGTATTTT
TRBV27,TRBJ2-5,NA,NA,CASSPSLGESETQYF,TGTGCCAGCAGTCCCTCCTTGGGGGAATCAGAGACCCAGTACTTC
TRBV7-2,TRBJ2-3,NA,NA,CASSFQGRGSTDTQYF,TGTGCCAGCAGCTTCCAGGGGCGTGGATCCACAGATACGCAGTATTTT
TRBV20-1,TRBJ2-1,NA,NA,CSARTPYNEQFF,TGCAGTGCTAGAACCCCCTACAATGAGCAGTTCTTC
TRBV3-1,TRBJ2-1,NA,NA,CASSQSTGTYNEQFF,TGTGCCAGCAGCCAGTCGACAGGAACCTACAATGAGCAGTTCTTC
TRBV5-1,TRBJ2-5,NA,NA,CASSLDVRETQYF,TGCGCCAGCAGCTTGGACGTGCGAGAGACCCAGTACTTC
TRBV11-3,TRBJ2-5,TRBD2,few,CASSLGTSGRANDEQYF,TGTGCCAGCAGCTTAGGGACTAGCGGGAGGGCCAACGATGAGCAGTACTTC
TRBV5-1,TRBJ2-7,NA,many,CASSLGPGSYEQYF,TGTGCCAGCAGCTTAGGTCCGGGTTCCTACGAGCAGTACTTC